Shown below are 6 T cell receptor beta chains from a single sample sequenced in a study of CD8 T cells in Susac syndrome. The RNA, about 0.45 to 1 ug, was put through reverse transcription using random hexamers. TCRdb re-called the immunoSEQ multiplex PCR reads with MiXCR, one entry per CDR3 protein. Among 120,000 or so distinct CDR3 sequences listed, around 96% were seen once. Sequencing was carried out using CD4+ T cells from PBMCs. All receptors come from a human donor with Susac syndrome.

The chain employs TRBV20-1 and TRBJ2-1; the D is unclear. The CDR3 has 15 amino acids. Germline V gives CDR1 DFQATT, CDR2 SNEGSKA (reference sequence). Trimming took off 6 bases at V and 9 bases at J, with 24 bases between the two ends. CDR3 bases: TGCAGTGCGACAAGGATAGCCCCGATATCGAGTGAGCAGTTCTTC. Its protein product is CSATRIAPISSEQFF.

The chain couples TRBV3-1 to TRBJ2-4, with D possibly being TRBD2 (6 bases). This CDR3 comprises 13 residues. V dropped 1 base and J dropped 9 bases, with 10 bases sitting between them. Germline V gene data show CDR1 as LGHDT and CDR2 as YNNKEL (reference sequence). The CDR3 coding sequence is TGTGCCAGCAGCCAAGCCACGCGGGGCATTCAGTACTTC. Translating it yields CASSQATRGIQYF.

The chain couples TRBV7-2 to TRBJ1-2, with 8 bases lining up with TRBD1. Looked up from germline, CDR1 is SGHTA and CDR2 is FQGNSA. CDR3 length: 15 amino acids. The J segment lost 8 bases and the V segment lost 6 bases, leaving 14 bases of the junction unmatched. CDR3 region: CASSYQGAYGRGYTF. The CDR3 DNA reads as TGTGCCAGCAGTTATCAGGGGGCCTACGGTCGAGGCTACACCTTC.

V gene TRBV7-9 combines with J gene TRBJ2-2; the D gene could be TRBD1 or TRBD2 (5 bases each). CDR3 size: 13 residues. Trimming pared 9 bases from V and 2 bases from J, leaving 10 bases between. Looked up from germline, CDR1 is SEHNR and CDR2 is FQNEAQ (reference sequence). The CDR3 reads CASPGANTGELFF. CDR3 DNA: TGTGCCAGTCCCGGGGCAAACACCGGGGAGCTGTTTTTT.

This chain joins TRBV3-1 and TRBJ2-7; the match to TRBD2 covers 7 bases. There are 13 residues in the CDR3. Germline V gives CDR1 LGHDT, CDR2 YNNKEL (reference sequence). V dropped 10 bases and J dropped 5; count of bases not matched to a gene: 11. The CDR3 DNA sequence: TGTGCCACGGAGGGCGGGAGTAGGAACGAGCAGTACTTC. Translated, it gives CATEGGSRNEQYF.

This clonotype has only a few counts. The rearrangement joins TRBV27 to TRBJ2-1; the D gene is possibly TRBD2 (5 bases). V was pared by 2 bases and J by 0 bases, with 8 bases between. The germline gives CDR1 MNHEY, CDR2 SMNVEV (reference sequence). The CDR3 is 15 amino acids. CDR3: CASSLEGTSYNEQFF. The CDR3, as DNA: TGTGCCAGCAGTTTAGAGGGTACCTCCTACAATGAGCAGTTCTTC.